The entry below describes one TCR beta chain. Its target is unknown. This specimen belongs to a study of blood T cells in healthy people across ages. Germline V gene sequence: CDR1 LGHDT, CDR2 YNNKEL (reference sequence). V shed 4 bases and J shed 5 bases, with 14 bases lying between them. The CDR3 consists of 14 residues. With a J-beta primer mix and a sample-barcoded 5' primer, a second PCR ran about 7 to 12 cycles. TCRdb reanalysed the 5' RACE reads using MiXCR and keeps one entry per CDR3 protein. The table lists about 640,000 distinct CDR3 sequences, under 65% of them singletons. Researchers collected roughly 10 milliliters of peripheral blood from every single donor. Regarding the study as a whole: Samples with more naive T cells showed higher observed beta diversity.

The clonotype originates from a man in his sixties in good health. What was sequenced was blood. The chain has TRBV3-1 and TRBJ1-1; D is possibly TRBD1 (6 bases). This CDR3 is CASSLWTAGTEAFF. The CDR3 DNA sequence: TGTGCCAGCAGCCTGTGGACAGCGGGGACTGAAGCTTTCTTT.